These 25 T cell receptor beta chains originate from one sample sequenced in a study of CD8 T cells in ankylosing spondylitis. TCRdb called the 5' RACE reads again in MiXCR, with one record for every CDR3 protein. The table lists 150,000 or so distinct CDR3 sequences, 25% to 35% of them singletons. The sequencing sample was made of synovial fluid, either unsorted or a sorted T cell fraction (not recorded which). These receptors all stem from a male donor with ankylosing spondylitis.

This chain uses TRBV5-4 with TRBJ2-7; D may be TRBD2 (5 bases). Germline CDR1 reads SGHNT; CDR2 reads YYREEE (reference sequence). This CDR3 contains 14 residues. Between the trimmed V and J ends, which lost 4 bases and 12 bases, there was a span of 23 bases. The DNA of the CDR3 is TGTGCCAGCAGCGGGCCGGGATCTCCCCGAAGCAGGTACTTC. Amino acids: CASSGPGSPRSRYF.

The V gene is TRBV6-5, the J gene TRBJ1-2; TRBD1 is a possible D gene (5 bases). In germline, CDR1 is MNHEY, CDR2 SVGAGI. Between the trimmed V and J ends, which lost 0 bases and 8 bases, there was a span of 7 bases. The CDR3 length is 12 residues. This chain's CDR3 is CASSYSGDGYTF. The DNA of the CDR3 is TGTGCCAGCAGTTACTCGGGGGACGGCTACACCTTC.

This rearrangement joins TRBV7-9 to TRBJ2-3, with unresolved D. CDR1 SEHNR and CDR2 FQNEAQ come from the germline V gene (reference sequence). V lost 6 bases and J 7 bases, leaving 8 bases between the germline ends. This CDR3 has 11 amino acids. CDR3 coding DNA: TGTGCCAGCAGTCCTTCAAATACGCAGTATTTT. This gives the protein CASSPSNTQYF.

This clonotype was detected only a few times. This chain links TRBV24-1 with TRBJ1-5; possible D gene TRBD1, 5 bases. CDR1 and CDR2 (germline): KGHDR, SFDVKD. There are 16 residues in the CDR3. V was cut by 5 bases and J by 1 base, with 14 bases left in between. The CDR3 DNA is TGTGCCACCAGTGTCGGCAGGGTAGGAAGCAATCAGCCCCAGCATTTT. It codes for CATSVGRVGSNQPQHF.

This rearrangement joins TRBV28 to TRBJ1-2, with TRBD1 matching 7 bases. The trim removed 6 bases at V and 2 bases at J, leaving 3 bases unmatched. The CDR3 sequence is 13 residues long. Germline-derived CDR1 and CDR2 are MDHEN and SYDVKM. The CDR3 region is CASRSGQNYGYTF. The CDR3, as DNA: TGTGCCAGCAGGTCGGGACAGAACTATGGCTACACCTTC.

The chain joins TRBV20-1 to TRBJ1-2; no reliable D call. V lost 2 bases to trimming and J lost 3 bases, with 7 bases between them. Germline V CDR1 and CDR2: DFQATT, SNEGSKA (reference sequence). The CDR3 spans 12 residues. CDR3 residues: CSARQPDYGYTF. As DNA, the CDR3 is TGCAGTGCTAGACAGCCCGACTATGGCTACACCTTC.

This chain joins TRBV28 and TRBJ1-4; no reliable D call. V shed 3 bases and J shed 0 bases, with 11 bases lying between them. CDR1 and CDR2 from the germline V gene are MDHEN and SYDVKM. The CDR3 runs to 16 residues. Here the CDR3 DNA reads TGTGCCAGCAGTTTCCCCTCACTTGCAACTAATGAAAAACTGTTTTTT. Translating it yields CASSFPSLATNEKLFF.

This clonotype occurred a few times. V is TRBV11-3 and J is TRBJ2-5, with D possibly TRBD1 on 5 matching bases. With 3 bases removed from V and 7 bases from J, the gap between germline ends came to 9 bases. This CDR3 region has 12 residues. In germline, CDR1 is SGHNT, CDR2 YENEEA. CDR3 DNA: TGTGCCAGCAGCTTGCCCCAGGGGACCCAGTACTTC. The encoded protein is CASSLPQGTQYF.

In this sample, this clonotype turned up a few times. V gene TRBV5-6 combines with J gene TRBJ2-7; D perhaps matches TRBD2 (6 bases). CDR1 is SGHDT, CDR2 YYEEEE, per germline. Trimming removed 3 bases from V and 3 bases from J, with 19 bases in between. The CDR3 is 16 amino acids. Here the CDR3 reads CASSYNIGTTSYEQYF. DNA for the CDR3: TGTGCCAGCAGCTACAACATTGGGACGACTAGCTACGAGCAGTACTTC.

V and J are TRBV7-6 and TRBJ1-5; D is undetermined. CDR1 and CDR2 from the germline V gene are SGHVS and FNYEAQ. This CDR3 has 13 amino acids. Trimming removed 1 base at V and 3 bases at J, with 4 bases between. CDR3 in amino acids: CASSLGYNQPQHF. As DNA, the CDR3 is TGTGCCAGCAGCTTAGGATACAATCAGCCCCAGCATTTT.

This clonotype showed up just a few times. The chain joins TRBV10-3 to TRBJ2-2; D is perhaps TRBD1 or TRBD2 (5 bases each). Looked up from germline, CDR1 is ENHRY and CDR2 is SYGVKD. V dropped 0 bases and J dropped 4 bases, with 9 bases sitting between them. The CDR3 length is 15 residues. In nucleotides, the CDR3 is TGTGCCATCAGTGAGTCCTCGAGGGGCACCGGGGAGCTGTTTTTT. It is translated as CAISESSRGTGELFF.

This clonotype showed up just a few times. This chain uses TRBV28 with TRBJ2-1, with TRBD2 identical over 7 bases. CDR1 and CDR2 from the germline V gene are MDHEN and SYDVKM. Losses at the gene ends were 1 base for V and 7 bases for J; bases not matched to a gene: 13. The CDR3 is 17 residues long. The CDR3 nucleotides are TGTGCCAGCAGTTTATTCGCTAGCCCCGGGCGGGGGAATGAGCAGTTCTTC. Its protein product is CASSLFASPGRGNEQFF.

The rearrangement links TRBV4-3 to TRBJ2-2; no clear D. The germline V gene encodes CDR1 LGHNA and CDR2 YSLEER. The ends were cut back, 5 bases at V and 7 bases at J, with 11 bases in the middle. The CDR3 has 13 amino acids. As DNA, the CDR3 is TGCGCCAGCAGCTCCTCCTTCGGCGGGGAGCTGTTTTTT. Translation gives CASSSSFGGELFF.

This sequence joins TRBV14 and TRBJ1-2; D not certain. The CDR3 runs 13 residues. Trimming took off 3 bases at V and 9 bases at J, with 14 bases between the two ends. Germline CDR1 is SGHDN and CDR2 is FVKESK. CDR3 DNA sequence: TGTGCCAGCAGCCAGAACGTACTTTCGAGCTACACCTTC. Its translation: CASSQNVLSSYTF.

The chain combines TRBV15 with TRBJ1-2; no definite D call. Germline V gives CDR1 LNHNV, CDR2 YYDKDF (reference sequence). V shed 0 bases and J shed 5 bases, with 7 bases lying between them. This CDR3 region has 13 residues. Written as DNA, the CDR3 is TGTGCCACCAGCAGAGACAGCAATTATGGCTACACCTTC. Amino acid sequence: CATSRDSNYGYTF. Drawing the rest from reference TRBV15 and TRBJ1-2, the complete variable domain is DAMVIQNPRYQVTQFGKPVTLSCSQTLNHNVMYWYQQKSSQAPKLLFHYYDKDFNNEADTPDNFQSRRPNTSFCFLDIRSPGLGDTAMYLCATSRDSNYGYTFGSGTRLTVV.

This clonotype showed up just a few times. The chain couples TRBV11-2 to TRBJ2-7, with D possibly matching TRBD1 (5 bases). V lost 4 bases and J 5 bases, leaving 9 bases between the germline ends. The CDR3 has 12 residues. Germline CDR1 is SGHAT and CDR2 is FQNNGV. CDR3 in amino acids: CASSSTGHEQYF. The CDR3 DNA follows: TGTGCCAGCAGCTCAACAGGCCACGAGCAGTACTTC.

This clonotype was counted many times. The rearrangement joins TRBV30 to TRBJ2-1; 7 nucleotides align to TRBD2. Germline assignment: CDR1 GTSNPN and CDR2 SVGIG (reference sequence). The CDR3 loop spans 17 amino acids. Trimming at V came to 3 bases and at J to 5 bases, leaving 16 bases not matched to a gene. CDR3 bases: TGTGCCTGGAGCCCGACCTCCCGGGGAGGGTCCAACAATGAGCAGTTCTTC. This gives the protein CAWSPTSRGGSNNEQFF.

V gene TRBV13 combines with J gene TRBJ1-1; 11 positions agree with TRBD1. CDR1 and CDR2 from the germline V gene are PRHDT and FYEKMQ (reference sequence). The CDR3 length is 17 residues. The ends lost 2 bases at V and 2 bases at J; junction bases unmatched: 7. CDR3: CASSLLPRTGGNTEAFF. CDR3 sequence (DNA): TGTGCCAGCAGCTTACTCCCCAGGACAGGGGGCAACACTGAAGCTTTCTTT.

The rearrangement uses TRBV4-1 and TRBJ2-7; TRBD2 aligns across 8 bases. Germline CDR1 MGHRA, CDR2 YSYEKL. The CDR3 extends over 15 amino acids. V dropped 4 bases and J dropped 6; count of bases not matched to a gene: 11. In DNA form, the CDR3 reads TGCGCCAGCAGCCCGAATCGGGGGGGGGCCTTCGAGCAGTACTTC. Protein sequence: CASSPNRGGAFEQYF.

The rearrangement uses TRBV7-2 and TRBJ2-5; unclear D gene. V lost 3 bases to trimming and J lost 5 bases, with 10 bases between them. Germline CDR1 reads SGHTA; CDR2 reads FQGNSA. The CDR3 loop spans 13 amino acids. The CDR3 here is CASSLAHGETQYF. The DNA for the CDR3 is TGTGCCAGCAGCTTGGCGCACGGGGAGACCCAGTACTTC.

This chain connects TRBV20-1 to TRBJ2-2; 8 nucleotides line up with TRBD2. The CDR3 length is 15 residues. The germline CDR1 and CDR2 sequences are DFQATT and SNEGSKA (reference sequence). Germline trimming cut 3 bases from V and 2 bases from J; bases unmatched to any gene: 5. The CDR3 sequence: CSASRSGGNTGELFF. The DNA of the CDR3 is TGCAGTGCTAGTAGGAGCGGGGGAAACACCGGGGAGCTGTTTTTT.

The table lists this clonotype with many counts. V usage is TRBV5-1 and J usage is TRBJ2-1; TRBD2 agrees at 10 bases. Looked up from germline, CDR1 is SGHRS and CDR2 is YFSETQ. V lost 7 bases to trimming and J lost 7 bases; unmatched junction nucleotides: 14. The CDR3 length is 16 residues. The CDR3 reads CASAMVWLAGVNEQFF. The CDR3 DNA sequence: TGCGCCAGCGCCATGGTGTGGCTAGCGGGGGTGAATGAGCAGTTCTTC. The whole variable domain, remainder taken from reference TRBV5-1 and TRBJ2-1, is KAGVTQTPRYLIKTRGQQVTLSCSPISGHRSVSWYQQTPGQGLQFLFEYFSETQRNKGNFPGRFSGRQFSNSRSEMNVSTLELGDSALYLCASAMVWLAGVNEQFFGPGTRLTVL.

This clonotype was observed many times. The V and J genes are TRBV29-1 and TRBJ2-7; 8 bases are shared with TRBD1. The CDR3 contains 13 residues. Germline lookup yields CDR1 SQVTM and CDR2 ANQGSEA. The V gene end was trimmed by 8 bases and the J gene end by 0 bases; junction bases not matched to a gene: 6. The CDR3 region is CSIGQGSSYEQYF. CDR3 coding DNA: TGCAGCATAGGACAGGGTTCCTCCTACGAGCAGTACTTC.

The chain uses TRBV11-2 and TRBJ2-7, with 11 bases aligning to TRBD1. CDR3 size: 14 residues. The germline V gene has CDR1 SGHAT and CDR2 FQNNGV. Germline trimming cut 5 bases from V and 3 bases from J; bases unmatched to any gene: 3. This chain's CDR3 is CASSRTGGDYEQYF. DNA of the CDR3: TGTGCCAGCAGCCGGACAGGGGGCGACTACGAGCAGTACTTC.

This clonotype was detected a few times. The gene calls are TRBV7-2 and TRBJ2-1, with 10 bases matching TRBD2. The CDR3 covers 15 residues. With 6 bases clipped from V and 6 bases from J, the junction kept 8 bases outside the gene matches. The germline CDR1 and CDR2 sequences are SGHTA and FQGNSA. CDR3 sequence: CASSQLAGRRNEQFF. The DNA of the CDR3 is TGTGCCAGCAGTCAACTAGCGGGAAGACGCAATGAGCAGTTCTTC.